This TCR beta chain emerged from a study of blood T cell repertoires in COVID-19. The overall study: The samples span acute and convalescent COVID-19 from the United States, Italy and Spain. T cells, B-cell-depleted T cells, or PBMCs provided the cDNA or gDNA that served as material.

This clone has just a few counts. CDR1 is LNHNV, CDR2 YYDKDF, per germline (reference sequence). V lost 0 bases to trimming and J lost 5 bases; unmatched junction nucleotides: 7. The CDR3 loop spans 17 amino acids. It was during active infection that Seattle patients were enrolled and then longitudinally followed. Per the study methods: For nucleated cells, counts were estimated from reference gene primer amplification. Sequenced by immunoSEQ multiplex PCR; TCRdb stores in-frame clones only, minus some. From that table come the V and J calls and clone size; the DNA was used to work out D and trimming. In the table there are around 120,000 clones, 90% of which are singletons.

The receptor was derived from a man between 60 and 70 years old with COVID-19, enrolled during active disease. The specimen was peripheral blood. The rearrangement joins TRBV15 to TRBJ2-2; 9 bases line up with TRBD1. CDR3 sequence: CATSRDLGQGSTGELFF. As DNA, the CDR3 is TGTGCCACCAGCAGAGATCTTGGACAGGGGTCTACCGGGGAGCTGTTTTTT.